The 5 T cell receptor beta chains reported below all come from one sample, sequenced in a study of blood T cell dynamics during melanoma immunotherapy (dated by TCRdb to 2018 to 2020). Library preparation used the immunoSEQ multiplex PCR assay. The source is immuneACCESS, and TCRdb retained only in-frame sequences with V and J called. Part of the clones is not carried over; for the studies checked, unresolved V genes explain less than half of this, and the remainder is unexplained. This sample has around 12,000 clones in its table, and roughly 83% of those were observed once. The ten largest account for about 15% of the sample. Sample time point, as interpreted from the label and publication: week 3, after first cycle of checkpoint inhibitor. The material sequenced was blood, taken from a patient treated with checkpoint blockade. Receptor source: a human donor with melanoma.

The V gene is TRBV7-2, the J gene TRBJ1-6; D uncertain. Germline V lookup: CDR1 SGHTA, CDR2 FQGNSA. Trimming left V 1 base short and J 0 bases short, with 10 bases between. The CDR3 contains 17 residues. In DNA form, the CDR3 reads TGTGCCAGCAGCTTAGATTCCCCGAGCTCCTATAATTCACCCCTCCACTTT. It translates to CASSLDSPSSYNSPLHF. Drawing the rest from reference TRBV7-2 and TRBJ1-6, the complete variable domain is GAGVSQSPSNKVTEKGKDVELRCDPISGHTALYWYRQSLGQGLEFLIYFQGNSAPDKSGLPSDRFSAERTGGSVSTLTIQRTQQEDSAVYLCASSLDSPSSYNSPLHFGNGTRLTVT.

This clone was counted a single time. The V gene is TRBV19, the J gene TRBJ2-1; a possible D gene is TRBD1 (6 bases). Germline CDR1 is LNHDA and CDR2 is SQIVND (reference sequence). The CDR3 consists of 13 residues. V lost 3 bases, J lost 14 bases, and 17 bases lay in between. In DNA, the CDR3 is TGTGCCAGTAGTATGGGGGCACGGGAAGTGGAGTTCTTC. Translated, it gives CASSMGAREVEFF. The full variable domain, rest sourced from reference TRBV19 and TRBJ2-1, is DGGITQSPKYLFRKEGQNVTLSCEQNLNHDAMYWYRQDPGQGLRLIYYSQIVNDFQKGDIAEGYSVSREKKESFPLTVTSAQKNPTAFYLCASSMGAREVEFFGPGTRLTVL.

This chain connects TRBV7-7 to TRBJ2-5; possibly TRBD2 for D (5 bases). Germline assignment: CDR1 SSHAT and CDR2 FNYEAQ (reference sequence). The CDR3 sequence is 14 residues long. The V gene lost 5 bases and the J gene lost 5 bases, with 15 bases spanning the gap. The CDR3 region has the DNA TGTGCCAGCAGCCCTCGGACTGGCCGGGAGACCCAGTACTTC. It specifies CASSPRTGRETQYF.

V is TRBV30 and J is TRBJ1-1; TRBD1 is a possible D gene (5 bases). Trimming removed 4 bases from V and 0 bases from J, with 18 bases in between. Per germline, CDR1 GTSNPN and CDR2 SVGIG (reference sequence). CDR3 length equals 16 residues. DNA for the CDR3: TGTGCCTGGACCTCAAGGGCAGGGCTCATGAACACTGAAGCTTTCTTT. Protein sequence: CAWTSRAGLMNTEAFF.

The chain recombines TRBV28 with TRBJ1-5; perhaps TRBD1 as D (5 bases). Germline CDR1 and CDR2: MDHEN and SYDVKM. Trimming stripped 5 bases from V and 3 bases from J, with 14 bases between. CDR3 length: 15 residues. The CDR3 DNA is TGTGCCAGCAGTGCCGGGACCGATGTCAATCAGCCCCAGCATTTT. It encodes CASSAGTDVNQPQHF.